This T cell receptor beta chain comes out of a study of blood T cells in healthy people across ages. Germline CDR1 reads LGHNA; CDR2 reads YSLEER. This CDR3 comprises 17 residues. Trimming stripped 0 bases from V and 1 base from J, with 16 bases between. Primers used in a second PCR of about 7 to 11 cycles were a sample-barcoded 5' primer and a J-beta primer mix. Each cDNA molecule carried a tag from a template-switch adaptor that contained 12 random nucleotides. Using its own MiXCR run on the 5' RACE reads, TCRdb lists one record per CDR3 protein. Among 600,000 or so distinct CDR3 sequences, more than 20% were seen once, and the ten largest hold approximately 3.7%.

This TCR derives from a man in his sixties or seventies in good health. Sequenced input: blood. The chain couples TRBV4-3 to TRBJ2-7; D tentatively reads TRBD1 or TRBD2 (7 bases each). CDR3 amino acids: CASSQDIGGDRSYEQYF. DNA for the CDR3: TGCGCCAGCAGCCAAGACATAGGGGGGGACAGATCCTACGAGCAGTACTTC.